The clone carrying this TCR beta chain came up a few times. Antigen unknown. CDR3 length: 13 residues. Germline V gene sequence: CDR1 DFQATT, CDR2 SNEGSKA (reference sequence). Trimming cost V 6 bases and J 4 bases, with 15 bases left between them. This sample is part of a study of T-cell reconstitution after alpha-beta-depleted transplantation in children. Library preparation (for TCRbeta) was performed with unique molecular identifiers. TCRdb reprocessed the PCR reads with MiXCR, giving one entry per CDR3 protein. The sample consists of 200,000 to 300,000 distinct CDR3 sequences, approximately 24% of them appearing once. Study-wide points: T-cell counts and diversity at one year following transplant were attributed mainly to newly produced T cells. Several hundred graft clones that had expanded were reportedly the source of alpha-beta T cells about two months after transplant.

The sequencing used PBMCs, mostly from graft donor cells, collected 360 days after TCRalphabeta/CD19-depleted stem cell transplant. The receptor was derived from a female patient aged 2 to 10 who had a stem cell transplant for congenital amegakaryocytic thrombocytopenia, so the T cells may come from the graft donor. This chain joins TRBV20-1 and TRBJ1-1, with D possibly matching TRBD1 (5 bases). CDR3 loop: CSAALGGFTEAFF. In DNA form, the CDR3 reads TGCAGTGCAGCCCTGGGGGGATTCACTGAAGCTTTCTTT.